The rows below give T cell receptor beta chains drawn from one sample of a study of graft-versus-host responses after intestinal transplantation. Generated by immunoSEQ multiplex PCR, the TCRdb table keeps only in-frame clones and is missing some. The data show roughly 9,600 clones, with around 79% seen just once and 20% to 25% held by the top ten. The specimen was ileum tissue, collected roughly 470 days after intestinal transplantation. The receptor set was obtained from a human patient who received an intestinal transplant, so some T cells may come from the graft donor. CDR3s include the opening cysteine and the closing phenylalanine or tryptophan. D genes are given only for firm matches. Clone size is stated in some rows and not others, as once, few, many or a class when expanded.

V	size	D	J	DNA	CDR3
TRBV2	NA	TRBD1	TRBJ1-2	TGTGCCAGCAGTGAAACAGGGGGCGCTTTTTCCTATGGCTACACCTTC	CASSETGGAFSYGYTF
TRBV15	NA	NA	TRBJ1-1	TGTGCCACCAGGACAGGTAACACTGAAGCTTTCTTT	CATRTGNTEAFF
TRBV21-1	NA	NA	TRBJ1-2	TGTGCCAGCAGCAACCCAATGTGGTGTCAGGGGCGCGATGGCTACACCTTC	CASSNPMWCQGRDGYTF
TRBV14	NA	TRBD1	TRBJ2-1	TGTGCCAGCAGCCAATTTACAGGGGGGTCCTACAATGAGCAGTTCTTC	CASSQFTGGSYNEQFF
TRBV11-2	few	NA	TRBJ1-5	TGTGCCAGCAGCTACCTAGACAGTAGCAATCAGCCCCAGCATTTT	CASSYLDSSNQPQHF
TRBV6-5	once	NA	TRBJ2-5	TGTGCCAGCCATGGGGGGTACCTAGAGACCCAGTACTTC	CASHGGYLETQYF
TRBV6-5	NA	NA	TRBJ2-1	TGTGCCAGCAGTTTTTCCAGTAACCTCCTCAATGAGCAGTTCTTC	CASSFSSNLLNEQFF
TRBV5-1	NA	TRBD1	TRBJ1-1	TGCGCCAGCGAAATAGGGGGCGCGGGGACTGAAGCTTTCTTT	CASEIGGAGTEAFF
TRBV4-1	few	NA	TRBJ1-4	TGCGCCAGCAGCCAAGACCCAAGCCGGGCCCTGCTGGGAAAACTGTTTTTT	CASSQDPSRALLGKLFF
TRBV4-1	NA	NA	TRBJ2-1	TGCGCCAGCAGCCAAGAAGCTCCTCCTAGCTCCTACAATGAGCAGTTCTTC	CASSQEAPPSSYNEQFF
TRBV9	once	NA	TRBJ2-1	TGTGCCAGCAGCGTAGGCGACAGCCCCTCTCGTGGGAATGAGCAGTTCTTC	CASSVGDSPSRGNEQFF
TRBV18	NA	NA	TRBJ2-3	TGTGCCAGCACTAGACAGGGACTACCCACAGATACGCAGTATTTT	CASTRQGLPTDTQYF
TRBV27	once	TRBD2	TRBJ2-3	TGTGCCAGCAGTTCGGAAACGGGACTAGCGGGGGGGCCTGATACGCAGTATTTT	CASSSETGLAGGPDTQYF
TRBV7-9	NA	NA	TRBJ2-7	TGTGCCAGCAGCTATCACAGGGAGGTCGACGAGCAGTACTTC	CASSYHREVDEQYF
TRBV10-3	NA	NA	TRBJ2-7	TGTGCCATCAGTGAGTATAGGGACAAAGGCTACGAGCAGTACTTC	CAISEYRDKGYEQYF
TRBV5-6	NA	TRBD1	TRBJ2-7	TGTGCCAGCAGCCTCGGAACAGGGGTTTATACCTACGAGCAGTACTTC	CASSLGTGVYTYEQYF
TRBV21-1	NA	NA	TRBJ1-5	TGTGCCAGCAGCAAAAGAGGAGGGGGCAATCAGCCCCAGCATTTT	CASSKRGGGNQPQHF
TRBV6-1	NA	NA	TRBJ1-2	TGTGCCAGCAGTGCTGCAGGCACCTTCTATGGCTACACCTTC	CASSAAGTFYGYTF
TRBV11-3	once	TRBD1	TRBJ1-2	TGTGCCAGCAGCTTAGCGGGACAGGGGGCGGACTATGGCTACACCTTC	CASSLAGQGADYGYTF
TRBV6-5	NA	NA	TRBJ2-7	TGTGCCAGCAGCCCATATCCAAAGCCCTCCTACGAGCAGTACTTC	CASSPYPKPSYEQYF
TRBV27	NA	NA	TRBJ2-1	TGTGCCAGCAGCCAAACCGGGACGAGAGAGTTCTTC	CASSQTGTREFF
TRBV6-1	NA	TRBD1	TRBJ2-3	TGTGCCAGCAGTGAACAGGGGGCAGATACGCAGTATTTT	CASSEQGADTQYF
TRBV15	NA	NA	TRBJ1-4	TGTGCCACCAGCAGAGACAGGGATGAAAAACTGTTTTTT	CATSRDRDEKLFF
TRBV5-1	NA	TRBD1	TRBJ2-7	TGCGCCAGCAGCCCCGGGACAGGGGGGGGCTACGAGCAGTACTTC	CASSPGTGGGYEQYF
TRBV10-3	NA	NA	TRBJ1-2	TGTGCCATTCCCCGGCCGGGCTATGGCTACACCTTC	CAIPRPGYGYTF
TRBV5-5	NA	NA	TRBJ1-1	TGTGCCAGCAGCAAGGCCGGGCCCTGGAGCACTGAAGCTTTCTTT	CASSKAGPWSTEAFF
TRBV27	NA	TRBD1	TRBJ2-7	TGTGCCAGCAGTCTACCCGGTGGACAGGAATTGTACGAGCAGTACTTC	CASSLPGGQELYEQYF
TRBV25-1	NA	NA	TRBJ2-3	TGTGCCAGCAGTTTTAGAGATACGCAGTATTTT	CASSFRDTQYF
TRBV5-8	NA	TRBD1	TRBJ2-7	TGTGCCAGCAGCTCCTACGGGACAGGATACTCCTACGAGCAGTACTTC	CASSSYGTGYSYEQYF
TRBV5-3	few	NA	TRBJ1-3	TGTGCCAGAAGCTTTAACTGTGGAAACACCATATATTTT	CARSFNCGNTIYF
TRBV11-2	NA	NA	TRBJ2-3	TGTGCCAGCAGCCAAATTTTGGGGTCCACAGATACGCAGTATTTT	CASSQILGSTDTQYF
TRBV19	few	NA	TRBJ2-7	TGTGCCAGTAGTATCGGGGGCTATAACTACGAGCAGTACTTC	CASSIGGYNYEQYF
TRBV6-1	NA	NA	TRBJ1-5	TGTGCCAGCAGTGAAGAAAGGACTCAGCCCCAGCATTTT	CASSEERTQPQHF
TRBV5-1	few	TRBD1	TRBJ1-1	TGCGCCAGCAGCGCTACAGGGGTGAGGGGCACTGAAGCTTTCTTT	CASSATGVRGTEAFF
TRBV5-4	NA	NA	TRBJ1-1	TGTGCCAGCAGCTTGACAGGGACCTTGAACACTGAAGCTTTCTTT	CASSLTGTLNTEAFF
TRBV7-8	large	TRBD1	TRBJ2-7	TGTGCCAGCAGCCTCGGGACAGGGCTCGAGCAGTACTTC	CASSLGTGLEQYF
TRBV5-6	NA	TRBD2	TRBJ2-2	TGTGCCAGCAGCTTAAATAGCGGGGGACCCTCGGCCTGGGAGCTGTTTTTT	CASSLNSGGPSAWELFF
TRBV21-1	NA	NA	TRBJ1-4	TGTGCCAGCAGAGGCGGAATAGCTAACAAGGTGCATAATGAAAAACTGTTTTTT	CASRGGIANKVHNEKLFF
TRBV25-1	NA	NA	TRBJ1-2	TGTGCCAGCAGTGATTGGAACGGTAACTATGGCTACACCTTC	CASSDWNGNYGYTF
TRBV18	NA	TRBD2	TRBJ2-1	TGTGCCAGCTCACCAGGGAGGGTCCTTGTCAATGAGCAGTTCTTC	CASSPGRVLVNEQFF
TRBV29-1	NA	TRBD1	TRBJ1-2	TGCAGCGTTGAAGTTCGGCAGGGGGGGTATGGCTACACCTTC	CSVEVRQGGYGYTF
TRBV6-5	NA	TRBD2	TRBJ2-5	TGTGCCAGCAGTTACTCTTCTAGCGGGGGACAAGAGACCCAGTACTTC	CASSYSSSGGQETQYF
TRBV9	few	TRBD2	TRBJ2-1	TGTGCCAGCAGCGTAGGCGGGGGGCTTAGTAGGAATGAGCAGTTCTTC	CASSVGGGLSRNEQFF
TRBV4-2	large	NA	TRBJ2-5	TGTGCCAGCAGCCAAGTTGTCCTCCAAGAGACCCAGTACTTC	CASSQVVLQETQYF
TRBV6-1	NA	NA	TRBJ2-3	TGTGCCAGCAGTGAAAGGGGACCAACAGGGAGCACAGATACGCAGTATTTT	CASSERGPTGSTDTQYF
TRBV13	NA	TRBD2	TRBJ2-1	TGTGCCAGCAGCTTAGAGCGGGGGCTCTACAATGAGCAGTTCTTC	CASSLERGLYNEQFF
TRBV27	NA	TRBD2	TRBJ2-7	TGTGCCAGCAGTGCCCGACTAGCGGGGGGTACTTACGAGCAGTACTTC	CASSARLAGGTYEQYF
TRBV10-1	NA	NA	TRBJ1-4	TGCGCCATCGGGGGGCAAGGCGATGAAAAACTGTTTTTT	CAIGGQGDEKLFF
TRBV7-3	once	NA	TRBJ2-2	TGTGCCAGCAGCTTAGTCCCTCTGGGTAACACCGGGGAGCTGTTTTTT	CASSLVPLGNTGELFF
TRBV6-1	few	TRBD2	TRBJ2-1	TGTGCCAGCATGCCTCTAGCGGGGGACTACAATGAGCAGTTCTTC	CASMPLAGDYNEQFF
TRBV10-3	NA	NA	TRBJ2-7	TGTGCCATCAGTGTCAGAACAGGTTACGAGCAGTACTTC	CAISVRTGYEQYF
TRBV28	NA	NA	TRBJ1-5	TGTGCCAGCAGTTTTTGGAGGAGTCCCCGTTGGAGCAATCAGCCCCAGCATTTT	CASSFWRSPRWSNQPQHF
TRBV11-2	NA	TRBD1	TRBJ1-6	TGTGCCAGCAGCTTAGTGGTTCAGGGGGCAGCCCTCCACTTT	CASSLVVQGAALHF
TRBV10-1	NA	NA	TRBJ1-4	TGCGCCAGCAGCGTGGGGAATGAAAAACTGTTTTTT	CASSVGNEKLFF
TRBV19	NA	NA	TRBJ2-3	TGTGCCAGTAGTATGGGGCTAGCAGATACGCAGTATTTT	CASSMGLADTQYF
TRBV6-6	few	TRBD1	TRBJ1-3	TGTGCCAGCACAGGGGGCTCTGGAAACACCATATATTTT	CASTGGSGNTIYF
TRBV14	NA	NA	TRBJ2-4	TGTGCCAGCCGGGGCCTTCTACTAGCCAAAAACATTCAGTACTTC	CASRGLLLAKNIQYF
TRBV6-1	NA	NA	TRBJ2-3	TGTGCCAGCAGTGAGAGAGGGTTTAGGGGCGATACGCAGTATTTT	CASSERGFRGDTQYF
TRBV11-3	NA	NA	TRBJ2-1	TGTGCCAGCAGCTTACAGGGGCCATTGGGTGAGCAGTTCTTC	CASSLQGPLGEQFF